This entry concerns a single T cell receptor beta chain. The antigen this receptor binds is unknown. No qualities accompany the bases; no much larger clone lies one base away. The data belong to a study of beta chain features in type 1 diabetes (dated by TCRdb to the late 2010s). Background on the whole study: Mean age, gender distribution, total cell number and subset yield did not differ between patients and healthy donors. Whereas all 30 or so donors provided naive and central memory subsets, regulatory and stem cell-like memory subsets were isolated from just 8 patients and about eight healthy donors. A total of 85 million to 140 million sorted cells were examined across all samples, and a strong correlation was observed between cell number per subset and RNA yield. In the study, recently diagnosed type 1 diabetes patients and matched healthy donors were compared on the TCRB repertoires of their sorted circulating CD4+ T cell subsets. Broad study findings and their caveats: Because the HLA sub-analyses included only small numbers of individuals, any influence of HLA type on TCRB rearrangement was left unresolved. Because cDNA rather than genomic DNA was sequenced, highly expressing activated cells could have been over-represented, although no difference in activation and CD3 levels was found between groups. PCR may preferentially amplify shorter templates, but because patient and control samples were amplified and corrected together, any resulting skew would affect both groups equally. At VDJ recombination sites, type 1 diabetes patients had fewer insertions and more deleted nucleotides, which implies abnormalities in thymic rearrangement. In all four CD4+ subsets, TCRB CDR3 length was moderately but significantly shorter in type 1 diabetes patients. Naive, central memory and regulatory TCRB repertoires appeared more similar among patients than among healthy donors.

Looking up the germline V gene yields CDR1 SNHLY and CDR2 FYNNEI. The CDR3, from cysteine to phenylalanine, totals 17 residues. The CDR3 DNA has 51 bases and is translated from base 1. Germline trimming: 7 bases from V, 5 bases from J; junction bases outside gene matches: 19. The entire isolated RNA was reverse transcribed using the High Capacity cDNA Reverse Transcription Kit, and thus expressed TCRB transcripts were sequenced. Deep immunoSEQ sequencing was performed on naive, central memory and regulatory T cell samples, with an average of about 3.57 million total reads per sample. Sorted cells were lysed in RLT buffer, and RNA was extracted using DNase-treated RNeasy Micro or Mini kits according to cell number. To prevent cross-contamination, every cell subset was processed on its own, while patient and healthy donor samples were processed together. Using the immunoSEQ multiplex PCR, TCRB sequences were amplified from cDNA into 87-bp fragments spanning the CDR3 region. The amplicons were sequenced using the Illumina HiSeq platform. On the study's bioinformatics: Synthetic template baselines were used to correct PCR bias computationally, reads within Hamming distance 2 were collapsed together, and singletons that could not be merged were discarded. Reads were aligned to IMGT to assign V, D and J genes, CDR3 length, and insertions or deletions at six rearrangement sites. Clonotype counts were normalized to sorted cell number within each subset before computing true diversity and Gini coefficients with the tcR R package. The overlap coefficient, calculated on TCRB nucleotide sequences, was used to measure repertoire sharing. Held by TCRdb, this immuneACCESS table contains in-frame sequences only and omits some clones. Under half of the omission traces to an unresolved V gene where checked; the cause of the rest is unknown. The DNA was the basis for D and trimming; V, J and clone size are from that table. The sample yields about 45,000 clones; over 60% were counted once. The ten largest clones add up to more than 2% of the sample.

Each donor gave one peripheral blood draw, averaging roughly 100 mL, which was collected into heparinised tubes. Naive, central memory, regulatory and stem cell-like memory CD4+ T cells were sorted on a BD FACSAria II using a panel including CD45RO, CCR7, CD25, CD127, CD95 and CD27. Every sorted population had a purity above 98%. PBMCs were separated immediately by Lymphoprep density gradient centrifugation and were stained directly, without being cultured. So that batch effects would be minimized, each experiment stained and sorted samples in pairs, pairing one healthy donor with one patient. The chain is made from TRBV2 and TRBJ2-5; 7 junctional bases match TRBD2. The sample taken for sequencing was Tregs from blood. The cell subset or site label on this specimen signifies: regulatory CD4+ T cells. This TCR derives from a woman in her late teens or twenties with type 1 diabetes. The DNA is TGTGCCAGCACTCCCCCCCCCTTACTAGCGTCCCGGGAGACCCAGTACTTC. The translation is CASTPPPLLASRETQYF.